The rows below give T cell receptor beta chains drawn from one sample of a study of blood T cells in healthy people across ages. Each CDR3 protein gets one entry after TCRdb re-called the 5' RACE reads with MiXCR. Among approximately 800,000 distinct CDR3 sequences listed, 62% were seen once. Sequencing used blood. The receptors were sampled from a man aged 25 to 45 in good health. The CDR3 runs from the conserved cysteine through the conserved F or W. Fields, in order: CDR3 protein, CDR3 DNA, CDR3 length, V gene, J gene, clone size, D gene. The D gene is left open where the match is weak. The size of a clone is reported for some rows only, either as once, few or many, or as a class for expanded clones.

CDR3aa: CSAGQGIPYNEQFF; CDR3nt: TGCAGCGCAGGACAGGGTATCCCCTACAATGAGCAGTTCTTC; len: 14; v_gene: TRBV29-1; j_gene: TRBJ2-1; abundance: few; d_gene: TRBD1
CDR3aa: CASSSTFQGAHNSPLHF; CDR3nt: TGTGCCAGCAGTTCTACATTTCAGGGGGCTCATAATTCACCCCTCCACTTT; len: 17; v_gene: TRBV12-3/TRBV12-4; j_gene: TRBJ1-6; abundance: few; d_gene: TRBD1
CDR3aa: CASSFSGDQETQYF; CDR3nt: TGCGCCAGCAGCTTTAGCGGGGACCAAGAGACCCAGTACTTC; len: 14; v_gene: TRBV5-1; j_gene: TRBJ2-5; abundance: .; d_gene: TRBD2
CDR3aa: CASSDGDRIKNQPQHF; CDR3nt: TGTGCCAGCAGTGATGGGGACAGGATAAAAAATCAGCCCCAGCATTTT; len: 16; v_gene: TRBV2; j_gene: TRBJ1-5; abundance: .; d_gene: TRBD1
CDR3aa: CSARDRGLGEQYF; CDR3nt: TGCAGTGCTAGAGACAGAGGGTTGGGCGAGCAGTACTTC; len: 13; v_gene: TRBV20-1; j_gene: TRBJ2-7; abundance: .; d_gene: .
CDR3aa: CASSQDTRGRAYNEQFF; CDR3nt: TGTGCCAGCAGCCAAGATACGAGGGGGAGAGCCTACAATGAGCAGTTCTTC; len: 17; v_gene: TRBV3-1; j_gene: TRBJ2-1; abundance: .; d_gene: .
CDR3aa: CGTSGGSRTDTQYF; CDR3nt: TGTGGGACTAGCGGGGGGTCAAGAACAGATACGCAGTATTTT; len: 14; v_gene: TRBV10-3; j_gene: TRBJ2-3; abundance: .; d_gene: TRBD2
CDR3aa: CASSLSGAEGYTF; CDR3nt: TGTGCCAGCAGTTTATCAGGGGCAGAAGGCTACACCTTC; len: 13; v_gene: TRBV27; j_gene: TRBJ1-2; abundance: .; d_gene: .
CDR3aa: CASSVLDGGTNNEQFF; CDR3nt: TGTGCCAGCAGCGTACTAGACGGGGGTACGAACAATGAGCAGTTCTTC; len: 16; v_gene: TRBV9; j_gene: TRBJ2-1; abundance: .; d_gene: .
CDR3aa: CATSAAVNTGELFF; CDR3nt: TGTGCCACCAGTGCGGCGGTGAACACCGGGGAGCTGTTTTTT; len: 14; v_gene: TRBV24-1; j_gene: TRBJ2-2; abundance: once; d_gene: .
CDR3aa: CATSRDGTTPEAFF; CDR3nt: TGTGCCACCAGCAGAGATGGGACAACCCCTGAAGCTTTCTTT; len: 14; v_gene: TRBV15; j_gene: TRBJ1-1; abundance: .; d_gene: .
CDR3aa: CASSGASTDTQYF; CDR3nt: TGCGCCAGCAGCGGAGCTAGCACAGATACGCAGTATTTT; len: 13; v_gene: TRBV5-1; j_gene: TRBJ2-3; abundance: few; d_gene: .
CDR3aa: CASSKRGGATDTQYF; CDR3nt: TGTGCCAGCAGCAAGCGGGGGGGAGCCACAGATACGCAGTATTTT; len: 15; v_gene: TRBV7-2; j_gene: TRBJ2-3; abundance: .; d_gene: TRBD2
CDR3aa: CASGSITGTGGPDTQYF; CDR3nt: TGTGCTAGTGGTTCGATAACCGGGACAGGGGGTCCGGATACGCAGTATTTT; len: 17; v_gene: TRBV12-5; j_gene: TRBJ2-3; abundance: .; d_gene: TRBD1
CDR3aa: CASSPVGAGNNEQFF; CDR3nt: TGTGCCAGCTCACCAGTGGGGGCCGGAAACAATGAGCAGTTCTTC; len: 15; v_gene: TRBV18; j_gene: TRBJ2-1; abundance: .; d_gene: .
CDR3aa: CSARDRAVLITGELFF; CDR3nt: TGCAGTGCTAGAGATAGGGCAGTTTTAATCACCGGGGAGCTGTTTTTT; len: 16; v_gene: TRBV20-1; j_gene: TRBJ2-2; abundance: .; d_gene: .
CDR3aa: CASSAAGQGYNEQYF; CDR3nt: TGTGCCAGCAGCGCCGCGGGACAGGGGTATAACGAGCAGTACTTT; len: 15; v_gene: TRBV9; j_gene: TRBJ2-4; abundance: few; d_gene: TRBD1
CDR3aa: CASSKRTASYEQYF; CDR3nt: TGCGCCAGCAGCAAGCGGACAGCCTCCTACGAGCAGTACTTC; len: 14; v_gene: TRBV4-3; j_gene: TRBJ2-7; abundance: few; d_gene: .
CDR3aa: CASSQALGNYGYTF; CDR3nt: TGTGCCAGCAGCCAAGCCTTGGGGAACTATGGCTACACCTTC; len: 14; v_gene: TRBV4-2; j_gene: TRBJ1-2; abundance: .; d_gene: .
CDR3aa: CASSSSGDEQFF; CDR3nt: TGTGCCAGCAGTTCTTCAGGGGATGAGCAGTTCTTC; len: 12; v_gene: TRBV27; j_gene: TRBJ2-1; abundance: .; d_gene: .
CDR3aa: CASSQVGTRGTGELFF; CDR3nt: TGTGCCAGCAGCCAAGTGGGGACTAGGGGCACCGGGGAGCTGTTTTTT; len: 16; v_gene: TRBV3-1; j_gene: TRBJ2-2; abundance: .; d_gene: TRBD2
CDR3aa: CATSREGRAKVKNIQYF; CDR3nt: TGTGCCACCAGCAGAGAAGGCAGGGCAAAGGTCAAAAACATTCAGTACTTC; len: 17; v_gene: TRBV15; j_gene: TRBJ2-4; abundance: .; d_gene: .
CDR3aa: CASSQGTGTLSTDTQYF; CDR3nt: TGTGCCAGCAGCCAAGGGACAGGGACCCTTAGCACAGATACGCAGTATTTT; len: 17; v_gene: TRBV14; j_gene: TRBJ2-3; abundance: .; d_gene: TRBD1
CDR3aa: CASFETSDTGDTQYF; CDR3nt: TGTGCCAGCTTCGAAACCTCTGACACCGGAGATACGCAGTATTTT; len: 15; v_gene: TRBV7-3; j_gene: TRBJ2-3; abundance: .; d_gene: .
CDR3aa: CSVVGGTGGYEQYF; CDR3nt: TGCAGCGTCGTCGGAGGGACAGGGGGCTACGAGCAGTACTTC; len: 14; v_gene: TRBV29-1; j_gene: TRBJ2-7; abundance: .; d_gene: TRBD1
CDR3aa: CASSLLTGTDYQETQYF; CDR3nt: TGCGCCAGCAGCCTCCTGACCGGGACAGATTACCAAGAGACCCAGTACTTC; len: 17; v_gene: TRBV5-1; j_gene: TRBJ2-5; abundance: .; d_gene: TRBD1